This T cell receptor beta chain emerged from a study of blood T cell repertoires in COVID-19. About the research overall: COVID-19 samples collected from the United States, Italy and Spain covered acute and convalescent phases. PBMCs, B-cell-depleted T cells, or T cells provided the cDNA or gDNA that made up the material.

In the original analysis: Reference gene primer amplification gave nucleated cell count estimates. Clones were read by immunoSEQ multiplex PCR, and TCRdb kept only the in-frame ones, dropping some. V, J and clone size were drawn from that table, and D and trimming were deduced from the DNA. This sample has more than 100,000 clones, with 81% found just once. The sequence was obtained from a woman in her sixties or seventies with active or convalescent COVID-19. The sequenced sample consisted of peripheral blood.

The CDR3 spells CASRSTDTQYF. The CDR3, as DNA: TGTGCCAGCAGGTCAACAGATACGCAGTATTTT. The chain joins TRBV11-2 to TRBJ2-3; D unclear. Trimming took 6 bases from V and 3 from J, leaving 4 bases between them. Looked up from germline, CDR1 is SGHAT and CDR2 is FQNNGV. The CDR3 is 11 amino acids.